These T cell receptor beta chains were read from a single sample in a study of CD8 T cells in ankylosing spondylitis. Each CDR3 protein gets one entry after TCRdb re-called the 5' RACE reads with MiXCR. The sample has over 700,000 distinct CDR3 sequences, 15% to 20% seen once; the top ten hold over 15%. The sequencing sample was made of blood, either unsorted or a sorted T cell fraction (not recorded which). These receptors all come from a male donor with ankylosing spondylitis. Each CDR3 is given with its conserved first and last residue.

J: TRBJ2-2
V: TRBV3-1
CDR3: CASSLSIPGGELFF

J: TRBJ2-7
V: TRBV4-1
CDR3: CASSQGGGQGLEQYF

J: TRBJ2-7
V: TRBV2
CDR3: CASRPGTGYDEQYF

J: TRBJ2-2
V: TRBV12-3/TRBV12-4
CDR3: CASLTGPGELFF

J: TRBJ1-2
V: TRBV5-1
CDR3: CASSLYSTGDGYTF

J: TRBJ2-7
V: TRBV28
CDR3: CASSLDREGTYEQYF

J: TRBJ1-2
V: TRBV7-9
CDR3: CASSPAGWGRDGYTF

J: TRBJ1-1
V: TRBV15
CDR3: CATSTEQGVGTEAFF

J: TRBJ1-4
V: TRBV6-4
CDR3: CASTPTRGAIVSSTNEKLFF

J: TRBJ2-1
V: TRBV5-1
CDR3: CASSWRAATRDEQFF

J: TRBJ2-7
V: TRBV7-2
CDR3: CASSLGWTEAYEQYF

J: TRBJ2-1
V: TRBV12-3/TRBV12-4
CDR3: CASSLLSGGAGEQFF

J: TRBJ1-2
V: TRBV12-3/TRBV12-4
CDR3: CASSFGPLTTPYGYTF

J: TRBJ2-1
V: TRBV5-5
CDR3: CASSLMGRSSYNEQFF

J: TRBJ2-1
V: TRBV7-6
CDR3: CASSPGLNEQFF

J: TRBJ2-7
V: TRBV4-3
CDR3: CASSQRVQGSYEQYF

J: TRBJ1-4
V: TRBV11-2
CDR3: CASSEGYREKLFF

J: TRBJ2-5
V: TRBV7-2
CDR3: CASSLARASGTETQYF

J: TRBJ2-3
V: TRBV5-1
CDR3: CASSHQELTDTQYF

J: TRBJ2-7
V: TRBV6-1
CDR3: CASSVDRGYYEQYF

J: TRBJ1-1
V: TRBV20-1
CDR3: CSARDTGGQNTEAFF

J: TRBJ1-2
V: TRBV27
CDR3: CASSSRDSSYGYTF

J: TRBJ2-1
V: TRBV28
CDR3: CASSFRGTGWPNEQFF

J: TRBJ2-5
V: TRBV20-1
CDR3: CSARGGGPEETQYF

J: TRBJ1-1
V: TRBV5-1
CDR3: CASSPRDTTGSTEAFF

J: TRBJ2-2
V: TRBV30
CDR3: CAWRPAIGELFF

J: TRBJ2-3
V: TRBV6-1
CDR3: CASRKTDGTSGPDTQYF

J: TRBJ2-5
V: TRBV5-1
CDR3: CASSSGRETQYF

J: TRBJ2-1
V: TRBV24-1
CDR3: CATSDALAGAYNEQFF

J: TRBJ2-5
V: TRBV29-1
CDR3: CSVPNRGGIQETQYF

J: TRBJ2-1
V: TRBV2
CDR3: CATSLRPAGVVEQFF

J: TRBJ2-7
V: TRBV6-2/TRBV6-3
CDR3: CASSTITSGGAHEQYF

J: TRBJ2-7
V: TRBV15
CDR3: CATSREPGQFSYAYEQYF

J: TRBJ1-5
V: TRBV12-3/TRBV12-4
CDR3: CASSYEGLSNQPQHF

J: TRBJ1-2
V: TRBV12-3/TRBV12-4
CDR3: CASSLKGSPLTTYTF

J: TRBJ1-2
V: TRBV20-1
CDR3: CSARKDSLGGYTF

J: TRBJ1-1
V: TRBV2
CDR3: CASMKTRDSNTEAFF

J: TRBJ2-7
V: TRBV7-2
CDR3: CASSRTSYEQYF

J: TRBJ2-1
V: TRBV28
CDR3: CASSPSASGRGEQFF

J: TRBJ2-7
V: TRBV9
CDR3: CASSGGGTGGYEQYF

J: TRBJ2-7
V: TRBV29-1
CDR3: CSVRLAGSYEQYF

J: TRBJ2-1
V: TRBV6-5
CDR3: CASSLTPGQGARIF

J: TRBJ2-1
V: TRBV5-6
CDR3: CASSDPRGGLNEQFF